A single sample is the source of the 17 T cell receptor beta chains below, sequenced in a study of cytomegalovirus exposure and HLA in healthy donors. Use of 60 Vbeta and 13 Jbeta primers characterized the PCR. This table comes from immunoSEQ multiplex PCR, and its TCRdb copy is limited to in-frame clones, with some not included. The repertoire holds 150,000 to 200,000 clones, with 81% as singletons. Sequencing was carried out using PBMCs. The receptors were sampled from a woman under 30 in good health and CMV-seropositive.

The chain joins TRBV6-6 to TRBJ2-1, with 11 bases that match TRBD2. The V gene's germline CDR1 is MNHNY and CDR2 SVGAGI (reference sequence). The CDR3 extends over 15 amino acids. V lost 6 bases, J lost 8 bases, and 9 bases stayed unmatched. CDR3 sequence (DNA): TGTGCCAGCAGGGAGACTAGCGGGGTGGTCGATGAGCAGTTCTTC. This encodes CASRETSGVVDEQFF.

The chain uses TRBV10-1 and TRBJ2-2; 11 bases match TRBD1. Losses at the gene ends were 2 bases for V and 5 bases for J; bases not matched to a gene: 1. Germline V gene data show CDR1 as WNHNN and CDR2 as SYGVQD (reference sequence). The CDR3 has 15 residues. The CDR3 DNA reads as TGCGCCAGCAGTGAGGGGACAGGGGGGACCGGGGAGCTGTTTTTT. It is translated as CASSEGTGGTGELFF.

The chain combines TRBV4-1 with TRBJ2-2; 11 nucleotides line up with TRBD2. Germline loops: CDR1 MGHRA, CDR2 YSYEKL. J lost 4 bases, V lost 7 bases, and 8 bases had no gene match. The CDR3 is 16 amino acids. The CDR3 sequence is CASTFSGGASTGELFF. CDR3 nucleotide sequence: TGCGCCAGCACCTTTAGCGGGGGGGCCAGCACCGGGGAGCTGTTTTTT.

The CDR3 region is CASSESRGNGYTF. CDR3 nucleotides: TGCGCCAGCAGTGAGTCTAGAGGGAACGGCTACACCTTC. The chain recombines TRBV10-2 with TRBJ1-2; D is unresolved. The CDR3 length is 13 residues. Germline assignment: CDR1 WSHSY and CDR2 SAAADI. The V gene lost 0 bases and the J gene lost 8 bases, with 10 bases spanning the gap.

The chain recombines TRBV28 with TRBJ1-6; the D is unclear. Per germline, CDR1 MDHEN and CDR2 SYDVKM. This CDR3 contains 14 residues. V was trimmed by 3 bases and J by 10 bases, leaving 13 bases between them. DNA of the CDR3: TGTGCCAGCAGTTTTTCAGGCCTTGGATCACCCCTCCACTTT. The encoded protein is CASSFSGLGSPLHF.

This clone was seen a single time. The V gene is TRBV19, the J gene TRBJ1-3, with D unclear. CDR1 and CDR2 (germline): LNHDA, SQIVND (reference sequence). V was clipped by 4 bases and J by 0 bases, with 7 bases between them. The CDR3 has 14 residues. The chain's CDR3 is CASSTVSSGNTIYF. CDR3 nucleotide sequence: TGTGCCAGTAGTACGGTGAGCTCTGGAAACACCATATATTTT.

V is TRBV6-1 and J is TRBJ2-1; D gene ambiguous. Trimming left V 7 bases short and J 0 bases short, with 10 bases between. The CDR3 is 14 amino acids. In germline, CDR1 is MNHNS, CDR2 SASEGT. CDR3 coding DNA: TGTGCCAGCACGGCGGCTCGCTCCTACAATGAGCAGTTCTTC. This sequence encodes CASTAARSYNEQFF.

This clone was seen a few times. The chain employs TRBV7-3 and TRBJ2-5; D unclear. Trimming left V 5 bases short and J 1 base short, with 14 bases between. Germline-derived CDR1 and CDR2 are SGHTA and FQGTGA. The CDR3 covers 15 residues. The CDR3 sequence is CASSLAPGPQETQYF. DNA of the CDR3: TGTGCCAGCAGCCTTGCCCCAGGCCCCCAAGAGACCCAGTACTTC.

This clone occurred once. The CDR3 here is CASSPGGEIFYSNQPQHF. In nucleotides, the CDR3 is TGTGCCAGCAGCCCCGGAGGGGAGATTTTTTATAGCAATCAGCCCCAGCATTTT. The gene calls are TRBV9 and TRBJ1-5, with TRBD1 as a possible D gene (5 bases). The length of the CDR3 is 18 residues. V shed 4 bases and J shed 0 bases, with 20 bases lying between them. CDR1 is SGDLS, CDR2 YYNGEE, per germline. The variable domain in full, with the rest retrieved from reference TRBV9 and TRBJ1-5, is DSGVTQTPKHLITATGQRVTLRCSPRSGDLSVYWYQQSLDQGLQFLIQYYNGEERAKGNILERFSAQQFPDLHSELNLSSLELGDSALYFCASSPGGEIFYSNQPQHFGDGTRLSIL.

The chain uses TRBV7-3 and TRBJ2-5; 8 nucleotides align to TRBD1. V lost 1 base to trimming and J lost 5 bases; unmatched junction nucleotides: 9. Germline CDR1 is SGHTA and CDR2 is FQGTGA. The CDR3 is 16 amino acids. CDR3 amino acids: CASSLRGRGQGETQYF. The DNA of the CDR3 is TGTGCCAGCAGCTTAAGAGGCAGGGGGCAGGGTGAGACCCAGTACTTC.

This clone was recorded once. V usage is TRBV6-8 and J usage is TRBJ2-7, with 9 nucleotides matching TRBD1. The trim removed 8 bases at V and 7 bases at J, leaving 3 bases unmatched. This CDR3 contains 11 residues. CDR1 and CDR2 from the germline V gene are MNHGY and SAAAGT. The DNA for the CDR3 is TGTGCCAGCGGACAGGGGCGTGAGCAGTACGTC. Its translation is CASGQGREQYV.

V usage is TRBV30 and J usage is TRBJ1-2; tentatively, D is TRBD1 (6 bases). Trimming took 3 bases from V and 6 from J, leaving 11 bases between them. Germline V gene lookup returns CDR1 GTSNPN and CDR2 SVGIG (reference sequence). This CDR3 region has 12 residues. This CDR3 is CAWSGTPDGYTF. Written as DNA, the CDR3 is TGTGCCTGGAGCGGGACACCTGATGGCTACACCTTC.

The rearrangement links TRBV18 to TRBJ1-1; D perhaps matches TRBD1 (5 bases). The CDR3 contains 19 residues. The V gene's germline CDR1 is KGHSH and CDR2 LQKENI. With 4 bases removed from V and 5 bases from J, the gap between germline ends came to 29 bases. CDR3 DNA: TGTGCCAGCTCACTAATCGGGGGGATTAGGTCGGGCGGTAATACTGAAGCTTTCTTT. It yields the protein CASSLIGGIRSGGNTEAFF.

The chain has TRBV7-9 and TRBJ2-3; 8 bases are a match to TRBD2. Germline values: CDR1 SEHNR, CDR2 FQNEAQ (reference sequence). The trim removed 5 bases at V and 0 bases at J, leaving 4 bases unmatched. CDR3 size: 15 residues. The chain's CDR3 is CASSLSGGSTDTQYF. The CDR3 DNA follows: TGTGCCAGCAGCCTTTCGGGGGGGAGCACAGATACGCAGTATTTT.

V usage is TRBV13 and J usage is TRBJ2-3, with 14 bases aligning to TRBD2. The CDR3 covers 19 residues. After removal of 5 bases from V and 3 bases from J, the junction contained 13 bases not matched to a gene. Per the germline V gene, CDR1 is PRHDT and CDR2 is FYEKMQ (reference sequence). The CDR3, as DNA: TGTGCCAGCAGCCGAACCCTGGGACTAGCGGGAGTATTGACAGATACGCAGTATTTT. It encodes CASSRTLGLAGVLTDTQYF.

The chain uses TRBV7-7 and TRBJ2-2, with 9 bases identical to TRBD2. CDR3 size: 16 residues. Germline CDR1 reads SSHAT; CDR2 reads FNYEAQ (reference sequence). Unmatched junction bases numbered 11, after V lost 6 bases and J lost 6 bases. The CDR3 bases are TGTGCCAGCAGTCCGCGGCCCAGCGGGGGGTCCGGGGAGCTGTTTTTT. Encoded protein: CASSPRPSGGSGELFF.

The rearrangement joins TRBV7-8 to TRBJ1-1, with TRBD1 matching over 11 bases. Germline CDR1 SGHVS, CDR2 FQNEAQ. The CDR3 consists of 15 residues. V trimming: 4 bases; J trimming: 6 bases; junction bases outside the gene matches: 7. The chain's CDR3 is CASSSQDRGLSEAFF. Written as DNA, the CDR3 is TGTGCCAGCAGCTCCCAGGACAGGGGGCTCTCTGAAGCTTTCTTT.